This T cell receptor beta chain was documented in a study of PD-1 blockade in classical Hodgkin lymphoma. As to this clone: As yet, its antigen is unknown.

Generated by immunoSEQ multiplex PCR, the TCRdb table keeps only in-frame clones and is missing some. Of over 15,000 clones in the sample, about 75% are singletons; the top ten hold around 2.4%. Study results and caveats: Relative to healthy donors, newly diagnosed patients reportedly had lower baseline TCR diversity, which was reported as lower still in relapsed/refractory patients. Exclusion removed patients who began nivolumab under 1 year after ASCT. CD4+ TCR diversity rose significantly by C4D1, and CD8+ TCR diversity did not.

Time point noted: cycle 4 day 1 (C4D1), after 6 weeks of nivolumab. After autologous stem cell transplantation all patients relapsed, and prior brentuximab vedotin exposure differed between cohorts. Purified CD4+ T cells were obtained from thawed PBMCs through magnetic negative selection. This CDR3 region has 14 residues. Germline loops: CDR1 MNHEY, CDR2 SVGAGI. The V end lost 4 bases, the J end lost 6 bases, and 15 bases lay between the germline ends. The sequence came from a human donor with classical Hodgkin lymphoma. The specimen was CD4+ T cells from blood, collected before the fourth cycle of nivolumab. The chain carries TRBV6-5 and TRBJ1-1, with D tentatively TRBD1 (6 bases). CDR3 sequence (DNA): TGTGCCAGCAGTTTGGGGGCCCAGAGAGCTGAAGCTTTCTTT. Amino acid sequence: CASSLGAQRAEAFF.